This TCR beta chain was observed in a study of shared clonotypes between healthy human individuals. Libraries were prepared by immunoSEQ multiplex PCR; TCRdb keeps only in-frame clonotypes and omits some of them. The sample shows around 500,000 clones, about 84% of them seen only once. Sequencing was done on a sample of PBMCs. The source is a woman in her 40s in good health. Some clones in this sample may be carry-over from other donors' samples.

The CDR3 is CASSEGPSELFF. The CDR3 nucleotides read TGTGCCAGCAGTGAAGGACCGAGCGAGCTGTTTTTT. This sequence joins TRBV6-1 and TRBJ2-2; D is ambiguous. CDR1 and CDR2 (germline): MNHNS, SASEGT. Trimming stripped 1 base from V and 11 bases from J, with 8 bases between. CDR3 length equals 12 residues.